The T cell receptor (beta chain) described here comes from a study of T cell responses to AZD1222 COVID-19 vaccine. General study points: Seropositive status at baseline applied to only 5 or 6 AZD1222 recipients.

V shed 5 bases and J 2 bases; nucleotides not matched to a gene: 5. The CDR3 length is 15 residues. Germline CDR1 is LNHDA and CDR2 is SQIVND (reference sequence). Regarding this clone: Antigen specificity is unknown.

Only in-frame clones appear in the TCRdb table, and some are missing; sequencing was by immunoSEQ multiplex PCR. In the table there are roughly 180,000 clones, about nine tenths of which are singletons. The sequencing here drew on peripheral blood, taken on day 0 of AZD1222 vaccination. The chain employs TRBV19 and TRBJ2-3; 9 bases are shared with TRBD1. This TCR was recovered from an adult in good health. The CDR3 region is CASSFGQGHTDTQYF. The CDR3 coding sequence is TGTGCCAGTAGTTTCGGACAGGGGCACACAGATACGCAGTATTTT.